This record concerns one T cell receptor (beta chain) sequence. This clonotype has more than one count but fewer than ten. No cognate antigen has been identified for it. Base qualities are missing; no much larger clone stands one base away. From the cysteine up to the phenylalanine, the CDR3 has a length of 13 residues. Only the CDR3 DNA stays, 39 bases, in frame from base 1. Via the germline V gene, CDR1 is SGHRS and CDR2 YFSETQ. V is pared back by 7 bases and J by 7 bases, with 18 bases lying between the germline termini. The sample comes from a study of post-analysis software for immune sequencing data (dated by TCRdb to between 2014 and 2017). Study-wide context: Relapsing-remitting, secondary progressive and progressive-relapsing multiple sclerosis were recorded as disease courses, and subtype annotation was lacking for some patients. A subset of samples was prepared in parallel using single-end sample barcoding, then pooled and co-amplified after Illumina adapter ligation. The multiple sclerosis patient repertoires were compared with about a dozen previously published healthy control repertoires from donors aged roughly 6 to 25 years.

To demonstrate the VDJtools post-analysis software, TCR beta repertoires were profiled from the peripheral blood of more than ten young patients with multiple sclerosis. Multiple sclerosis patients were children and adolescents aged about 6 to 15 years. Overall study results and their limits: Significantly lower normalized Chao1 diversity was found in multiple sclerosis patients than in controls, suggesting substantial peripheral T-cell clonal expansion. Direct clustering with F measure showed strong co-clustering of samples prepared in the same batch, prompting a batch-effect correction. The multiple sclerosis patient group was slightly younger than the control group. Patients showed significantly higher frequencies than controls for about five TRBV segments, among them TRBV5-6, TRBV5-1 and TRBV20-1.

The library was prepared using PCR. For sequencing, an Illumina HiSeq 2500 was employed. Unique molecular identifiers were incorporated into TCR beta cDNA libraries to reduce PCR and sequencing biases. About 500,000 cDNA molecules were obtained per 1 to 10 million input T cells, so each molecule approximated one T cell. Patient libraries were prepared and sequenced with the same protocol used for the earlier healthy control dataset. Samples belonging to the same batch were prepared together, multiplexed and sequenced on a shared HiSeq lane. Processing in the source paper ran as follows. Raw barcoded reads were processed with MIGEC, and single-read molecular identifier groups were discarded before consensus assembly and CDR3 extraction. Clonotype tables were post-analysed with VDJtools, and diversity was normalized by down-sampling all datasets to the smallest sample size. To correct batch-related cross-sample contamination, repertoire overlap clustering matched CDR3 amino acid sequences but not nucleotide sequences. The public reads were quality trimmed at Q25 with fastp and then assembled into clones with MiXCR by TCRdb, keeping productive beta chains. Rows with a matching CDR3 protein are joined into one entry that keeps the most common DNA and genes. TCRdb's processing, not the study's, gives the V and J calls here. This sample has about 200,000 distinct CDR3 sequences in its table, and 29% of those were observed once. Together, the top ten hold more than 3% of the sample.

The TCR originated in a girl aged 2-17 years with multiple sclerosis. The chain employs TRBV5-1 and TRBJ2-7; the D gene cannot be named for sure. The sequenced sample consisted of blood. The DNA reads TGCGCCAGCTACCGAGCACCGACGGAAGAGCAGTACTTC. This sequence encodes CASYRAPTEEQYF.